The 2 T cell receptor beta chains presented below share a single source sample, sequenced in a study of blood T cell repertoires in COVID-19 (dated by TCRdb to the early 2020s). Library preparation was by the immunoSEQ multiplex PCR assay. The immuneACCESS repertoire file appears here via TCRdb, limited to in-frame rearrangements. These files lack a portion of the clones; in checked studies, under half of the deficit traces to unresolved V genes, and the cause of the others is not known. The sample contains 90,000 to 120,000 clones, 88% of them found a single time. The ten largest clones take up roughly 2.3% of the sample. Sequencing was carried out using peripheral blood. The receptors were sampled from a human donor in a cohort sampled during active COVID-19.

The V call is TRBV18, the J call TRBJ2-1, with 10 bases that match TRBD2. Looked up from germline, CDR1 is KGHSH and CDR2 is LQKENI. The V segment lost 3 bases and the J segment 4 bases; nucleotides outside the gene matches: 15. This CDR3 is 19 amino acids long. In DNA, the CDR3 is TGTGCCAGCTCACCCCAACTAGCGGGGACACGACAATCTTACAATGAGCAGTTCTTC. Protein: CASSPQLAGTRQSYNEQFF.

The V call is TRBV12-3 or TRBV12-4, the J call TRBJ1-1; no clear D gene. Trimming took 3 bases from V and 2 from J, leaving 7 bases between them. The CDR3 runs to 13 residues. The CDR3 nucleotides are TGTGCCAGCAGTTTTACGGGTAACACTGAAGCTTTCTTT. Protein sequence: CASSFTGNTEAFF.